Sequencing of this T cell receptor beta chain was carried out in a study of blood T cell repertoires in COVID-19. Across the study: Samples representing acute and convalescent COVID-19 were sourced from the United States, Italy and Spain.

This CDR3 is 11 amino acids long. CDR1 GTSNPN and CDR2 SVGIG come from the germline V gene (reference sequence). With 5 bases removed from V and 8 bases from J, the gap between germline ends came to 12 bases. Per the original methods: Reference gene primers were amplified, and this amplification served to estimate nucleated cell counts. Produced via immunoSEQ multiplex PCR; TCRdb's table is partial and in-frame only. D and trimming were read from the DNA, whereas the V and J calls and clone size are those reported in that table. The profile shows fewer than 50,000 clones, more than 65% of them singletons.

The sequence derives from a man of 80 years or more with acute or convalescent COVID-19. The rearrangement joins TRBV30 to TRBJ1-1; possibly TRBD1 for D (5 bases). The sequencing sample was made of peripheral blood. CDR3 sequence (DNA): TGTGCCTGGGCCAGGGTACTCGAAGCTTTCTTT. Its protein is CAWARVLEAFF.